This passage covers 6 T cell receptor beta chains from one sample sequenced in a study of blood T cells in healthy people across ages. Through a sample-barcoded 5' primer and a J-beta primer mix, a second PCR was run for about 6 to 11 cycles. MiXCR was run by TCRdb on the 5' RACE reads, yielding one entry per CDR3 protein. The sample carries more than 800,000 distinct CDR3 sequences, under 35% recorded once. Sequencing was done on a sample of blood. The receptors stem from a woman of 80 years or more in good health.

A note on this clonotype: This may stem from a read error, because a much larger clone lies one nucleotide away. The chain links TRBV20-1 to TRBJ2-1; the D call may be TRBD1 or TRBD2 (7 bases each). In germline, CDR1 is DFQATT, CDR2 SNEGSKA (reference sequence). The V end lost 6 bases, the J end lost 13 bases, and 28 bases lay between the germline ends. The CDR3 is made up of 15 amino acids. CDR3 residues: CSAPLPKAGGETQFF. The CDR3 DNA reads as TGCAGTGCACCCCTCCCTAAGGCAGGGGGGGAGACCCAGTTCTTC.

Of note for this clonotype: A much larger clone differs by one base, so this may be a read error. This chain links TRBV3-1 with TRBJ2-5, with 8 bases fitting TRBD2. CDR1 is LGHDT, CDR2 YNNKEL, per germline (reference sequence). Trimming removed 3 bases from V and 11 bases from J; junction bases left unmatched: 14. This CDR3 is 15 amino acids long. CDR3 coding DNA: TGTGCCAGCAGCCATTCGGGGGGGGGCTACAATGAGCAGTACTTC. This translates into CASSHSGGGYNEQYF.

Concerning this clonotype itself: Being one base from a much bigger clone, this may be a read error. The chain couples TRBV27 to TRBJ2-3, with TRBD2 matching over 7 bases. The CDR3 spans 15 residues. The germline V gene has CDR1 MNHEY and CDR2 SMNVEV (reference sequence). CDR3 protein: CTSSPGTTRTDTQYF. CDR3 sequence (DNA): TGTACCAGCAGCCCCGGGACTACCCGCACAGATACGCAGTATTTT.

Notes on this clonotype: This may be a read error: a much more frequent sequence differs by one nucleotide. This sequence joins TRBV12-3 or TRBV12-4 and TRBJ2-3; TRBD2 agrees at 7 bases. The length of the CDR3 is 15 residues. With 0 bases clipped from V and 13 bases from J, the junction kept 13 bases outside the gene matches. The DNA for the CDR3 is TGTGCCAGCAGTTTAGCGGGGGGGAGCACAGATGTGGAGTATTTT. Its translation is CASSLAGGSTDVEYF.

The chain is built from TRBV7-9 and TRBJ2-7; 7 positions agree with TRBD1. Germline-derived CDR1 and CDR2 are SEHNR and FQNEAQ (reference sequence). The CDR3 is made up of 15 amino acids. Unmatched junction bases numbered 7, after V lost 5 bases and J lost 0 bases. The CDR3 loop is CASSVRTGVSYEQYF. The CDR3 DNA reads as TGTGCCAGCAGCGTTAGGACAGGAGTCTCCTACGAGCAGTACTTC.

This clonotype was counted ten times or more. This rearrangement joins TRBV12-3 or TRBV12-4 to TRBJ1-2, with a tentative D call TRBD1 (6 bases). Trimming shortened V by 5 bases and J by 2 bases, and 15 bases separated the two germline ends. The CDR3 runs to 15 residues. This chain's CDR3 is CASSTTGLGNYGYTF. CDR3 nucleotide sequence: TGTGCCAGCAGTACAACAGGGTTGGGGAACTATGGCTACACCTTC.